This is a list of T cell receptor beta chains from one sample in a study of response to subunit inactivated influenza vaccine. In TCRdb, the RT-PCR reads were re-called with MiXCR into one record per CDR3 protein. There are a few hundred thousand distinct CDR3 sequences in the sample; about a tenth occur only once, and approximately 12% lies in the top ten. Sequences were derived from PBMCs from blood, sampled 45 days after vaccination. These receptors were taken from a man aged 45 to 65 who received an inactivated influenza vaccine. The CDR3 runs from the conserved cysteine through the conserved F or W. The D gene is left open where the match is weak. Clone size is not always given. Where it is, it says once, few, many or a class for expanded clones.

TGTGCCAGCAGCTTAGCGTGGGCGGGGGAGTTCAATGAGCAGTTCTTC CASSLAWAGEFNEQFF few TRBJ2-1 TRBV7-9 TRBD2
TGCAGTGCTAACAGGATGAACACTGAAGCTTTCTTT CSANRMNTEAFF NA TRBJ1-1 TRBV20-1 NA
TGTGCCAGCAGCTCCCCTGCGACGGGGAGCAGGTACGAGCAGTACTTC CASSSPATGSRYEQYF NA TRBJ2-7 TRBV28 NA
TGTGCCAGCAGCTTCCCCAGCGGGAGTGCAGATACGCAGTATTTT CASSFPSGSADTQYF NA TRBJ2-3 TRBV7-8 TRBD2
TGTGCCAGCAGTTTTGCGGGTCACCCCTACGAGCAGTACTTC CASSFAGHPYEQYF NA TRBJ2-7 TRBV12-3/TRBV12-4 NA
TGTGCCAGCAGCGCCTTAGCGGGGGCGTCGGGCACCGGGGAGCTGTTTTTT CASSALAGASGTGELFF many TRBJ2-2 TRBV4-2 TRBD2
TGCGCCACTCTGGGACTCGCGAGCTCCTACGAGCAGTACTTC CATLGLASSYEQYF many TRBJ2-7 TRBV10-2 NA
TGTGCCAGCAGTTTAGGGGCAGGGGGAAGCACTGAAGCTTTCTTT CASSLGAGGSTEAFF many TRBJ1-1 TRBV12-3/TRBV12-4 TRBD1
TGTGCCAGCTCACCAATTCGTCCCCGGCGACTAGCGGGTGATGAGCAGTTCTTC CASSPIRPRRLAGDEQFF NA TRBJ2-1 TRBV18 TRBD2
TGTGCCAGCAGCCCGGGGCCAAATGACTACGAGCAGTACTTC CASSPGPNDYEQYF few TRBJ2-7 TRBV4-2 NA
TGTGCCAGCAGCCCTCGACTGTCTGCGGCCAACGTCCTGACTTTC CASSPRLSAANVLTF NA TRBJ2-6 TRBV12-3/TRBV12-4 NA
TGTGCCAGCCATCCCCAAAGGACTAGCGACTACGAGCAGTACTTC CASHPQRTSDYEQYF few TRBJ2-7 TRBV21-1 NA
TGTGCCAGCAGCTTAGAACCATTACACGGGGAGCTGTTTTTT CASSLEPLHGELFF NA TRBJ2-2 TRBV7-6 NA
TGCGCCAGCAGCTCGACAGCCCTAAACACTGAAGCTTTCTTT CASSSTALNTEAFF few TRBJ1-1 TRBV5-1 NA
TGTGCCAGCAGAGAGGAGTCTAGCGGTCCAGGAGAGCAGTACTTC CASREESSGPGEQYF NA TRBJ2-7 TRBV13 TRBD2
TGTGCCAGCAGCGTAGATATCGGCAATCAGCCCCAGCATTTT CASSVDIGNQPQHF many TRBJ1-5 TRBV9 NA
TGCAGCGTTAAAACCGGGACCCACGGTACAGATACGCAGTATTTT CSVKTGTHGTDTQYF NA TRBJ2-3 TRBV29-1 NA
TGTGCCAGCAGTTACAGCCAGGGCTCGAATCAGCCCCAGCATTTT CASSYSQGSNQPQHF NA TRBJ1-5 TRBV6-5 NA
TGCAGTGCCCCAAGTACGGCGGGCTCCTATAATTCACCCCTCCACTTT CSAPSTAGSYNSPLHF many TRBJ1-6 TRBV20-1 NA
TGCAGTGCTAGAGCTAGCGCAGATACGCAGTATTTT CSARASADTQYF NA TRBJ2-3 TRBV20-1 NA
TGCAGTGCTAGAGACCTGACAGGATGGGGCACCGGGGAGCTGTTTTTT CSARDLTGWGTGELFF NA TRBJ2-2 TRBV20-1 NA
TGTGCCAGCAGTCTAAGTAGTGTCGGCACCGGGGAGCTGTTTTTT CASSLSSVGTGELFF few TRBJ2-2 TRBV28 NA
TGCAGTGTACAGGGAGGTGGGGGGACAAGTTCTACAAATGAGCAGTTCTTC CSVQGGGGTSSTNEQFF few TRBJ2-1 TRBV20-1 NA
TGCGCCAGGAGCGCGTACGGATGGACTAGCGGGAGGTCAGATACGCAGTATTTT CARSAYGWTSGRSDTQYF NA TRBJ2-3 TRBV5-1 TRBD2
TGTGCCAGCAGTTACAGGGGTTCAAACGAGCAGTACTTC CASSYRGSNEQYF many TRBJ2-7 TRBV12-3/TRBV12-4 TRBD1
TGTGCCAGCAGCTTAGCTAGCGCTGTCTACGAGCAGTACTTC CASSLASAVYEQYF NA TRBJ2-7 TRBV7-9 NA
TGTGCCAGCAGCTTTTCGTGGCGCCGAAGCACAGATACGCAGTATTTT CASSFSWRRSTDTQYF NA TRBJ2-3 TRBV7-2 NA
TGTGCCAGCAGTCCCCCTCCCAGGGGATATGGCTACACCTTC CASSPPPRGYGYTF NA TRBJ1-2 TRBV28 NA
TGTGCCATCAGTGACACAATCAAACCTGGCGGCTACACCTTC CAISDTIKPGGYTF NA TRBJ1-2 TRBV10-3 NA
TGTGCCAGCAGTTATATGCTAGCGGGAACCATCTCCTACAATGAGCAGTTCTTC CASSYMLAGTISYNEQFF many TRBJ2-1 TRBV6-2/TRBV6-3 TRBD2
TGTGCCAGCATCTTGGATAGCGGGAACACCGGGGAGCTGTTTTTT CASILDSGNTGELFF many TRBJ2-2 TRBV12-3/TRBV12-4 NA
TGTGCCTGCAGTTACTCAGCCTTCACAGATACGCAGTATTTT CACSYSAFTDTQYF NA TRBJ2-3 TRBV6-2/TRBV6-3 NA
TGTGCCAGCAGTACCCGGGGACAGGGGGCGATCGGGGAGCTGTTTTTT CASSTRGQGAIGELFF many TRBJ2-2 TRBV12-3/TRBV12-4 TRBD1
TGTGCCAGCAGCCAAGCGGGGACTAGCGGGCGGTTGGAGCAGTTCTTC CASSQAGTSGRLEQFF many TRBJ2-1 TRBV3-1 TRBD2
TGCGCCAGCAGCCAAGAACGGACAGGGACCTACGAGCAGTACTTC CASSQERTGTYEQYF NA TRBJ2-7 TRBV4-3 TRBD1
TGCAGTGCTAGAGAACAGGGAGGCTACACCTTC CSAREQGGYTF many TRBJ1-2 TRBV20-1 NA
TGTGCCAGCAGCCCCCTACTAAGCGAGGAGGGCCGCTACAATGAGCAGTTCTTC CASSPLLSEEGRYNEQFF many TRBJ2-1 TRBV4-2 NA